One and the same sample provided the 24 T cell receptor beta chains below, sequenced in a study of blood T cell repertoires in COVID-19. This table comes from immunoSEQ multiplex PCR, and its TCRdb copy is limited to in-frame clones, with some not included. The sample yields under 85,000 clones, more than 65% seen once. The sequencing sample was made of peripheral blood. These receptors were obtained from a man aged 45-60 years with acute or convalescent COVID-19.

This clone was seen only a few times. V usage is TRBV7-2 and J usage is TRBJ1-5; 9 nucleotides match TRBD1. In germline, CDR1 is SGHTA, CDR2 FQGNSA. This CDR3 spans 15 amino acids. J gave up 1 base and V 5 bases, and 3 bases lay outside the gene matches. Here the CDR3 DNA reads TGTGCCAGCAGCAGACAGGGGGGAAGCAATCAGCCCCAGCATTTT. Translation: CASSRQGGSNQPQHF.

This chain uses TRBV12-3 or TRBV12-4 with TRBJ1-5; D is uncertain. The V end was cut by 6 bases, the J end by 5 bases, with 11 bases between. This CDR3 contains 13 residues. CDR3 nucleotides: TGTGCCAGCAGCGACATAACCTATCAGCCCCAGCATTTT. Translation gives CASSDITYQPQHF.

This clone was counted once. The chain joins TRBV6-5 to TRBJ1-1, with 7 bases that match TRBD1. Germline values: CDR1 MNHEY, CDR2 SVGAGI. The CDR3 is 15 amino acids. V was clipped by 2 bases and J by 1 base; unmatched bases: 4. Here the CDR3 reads CASSYGRQGNTEAFF. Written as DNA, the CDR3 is TGTGCCAGCAGTTACGGACGACAGGGGAACACTGAAGCTTTCTTT.

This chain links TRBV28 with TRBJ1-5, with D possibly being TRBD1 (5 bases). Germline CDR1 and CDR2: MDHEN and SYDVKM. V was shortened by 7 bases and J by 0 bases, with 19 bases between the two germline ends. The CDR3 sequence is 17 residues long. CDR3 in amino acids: CASTPPLSRGSNQPQHF. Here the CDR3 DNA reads TGTGCCAGCACCCCCCCGTTGAGTAGGGGTAGCAATCAGCCCCAGCATTTT.

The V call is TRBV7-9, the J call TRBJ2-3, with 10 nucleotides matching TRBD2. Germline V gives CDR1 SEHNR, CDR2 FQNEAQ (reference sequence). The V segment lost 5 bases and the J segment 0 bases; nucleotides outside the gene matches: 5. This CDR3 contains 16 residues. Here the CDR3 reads CASSPSTSGSTDTQYF. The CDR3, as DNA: TGTGCCAGCAGCCCCTCGACTAGCGGGAGCACAGATACGCAGTATTTT.

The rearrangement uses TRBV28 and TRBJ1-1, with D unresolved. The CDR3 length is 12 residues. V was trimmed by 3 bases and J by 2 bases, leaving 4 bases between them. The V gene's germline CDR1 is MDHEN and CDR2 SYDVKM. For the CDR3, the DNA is TGTGCCAGCAGTTTCCGTAACACTGAAGCTTTCTTT. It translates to CASSFRNTEAFF.

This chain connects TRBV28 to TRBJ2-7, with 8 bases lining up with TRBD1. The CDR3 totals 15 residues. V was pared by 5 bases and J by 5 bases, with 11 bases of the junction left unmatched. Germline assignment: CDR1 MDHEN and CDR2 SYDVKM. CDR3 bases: TGTGCCAGCAGTCATGGACAGGGCAACGTCCACGAGCAGTACTTC. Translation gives CASSHGQGNVHEQYF.

CDR3 region: CASSFRGGGSSGNTIYF. Written as DNA, the CDR3 is TGTGCCAGCAGCTTCCGGGGAGGGGGTTCCTCTGGAAACACCATATATTTT. The chain employs TRBV7-2 and TRBJ1-3, with D perhaps matching TRBD1 (6 bases). The CDR3 is 17 amino acids. Germline CDR1 is SGHTA and CDR2 is FQGNSA. Deletions cut 3 bases from V and 0 bases from J, with 15 bases between. Looking up the rest from reference TRBV7-2 and TRBJ1-3 gives the full variable domain: GAGVSQSPSNKVTEKGKDVELRCDPISGHTALYWYRQSLGQGLEFLIYFQGNSAPDKSGLPSDRFSAERTGGSVSTLTIQRTQQEDSAVYLCASSFRGGGSSGNTIYFGEGSWLTVV.

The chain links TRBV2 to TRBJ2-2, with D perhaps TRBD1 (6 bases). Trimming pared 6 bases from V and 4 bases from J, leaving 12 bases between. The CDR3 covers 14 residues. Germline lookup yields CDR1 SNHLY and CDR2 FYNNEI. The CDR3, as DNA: TGTGCCAGCAGAACGGACAGAAGCACCGGGGAGCTGTTTTTT. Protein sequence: CASRTDRSTGELFF.

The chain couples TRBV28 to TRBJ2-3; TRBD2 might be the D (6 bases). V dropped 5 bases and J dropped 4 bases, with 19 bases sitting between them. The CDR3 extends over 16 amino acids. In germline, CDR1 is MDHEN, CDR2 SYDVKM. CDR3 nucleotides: TGTGCCAGCAGTAGAGGGGACGCGGGGCAGGCAGATACGCAGTATTTT. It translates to CASSRGDAGQADTQYF.

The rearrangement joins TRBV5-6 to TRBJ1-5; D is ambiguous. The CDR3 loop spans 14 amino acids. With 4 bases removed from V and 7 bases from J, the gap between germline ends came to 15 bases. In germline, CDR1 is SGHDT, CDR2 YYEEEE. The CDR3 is CASSRLEVGQPQHF. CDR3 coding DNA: TGTGCCAGCAGCCGTCTGGAGGTTGGGCAGCCCCAGCATTTT.

The DNA of the CDR3 is TGCAGCGTTGAAGCATTGGGGACAGGGAACACCGGGGAGCTGTTTTTT. It codes for CSVEALGTGNTGELFF. This chain links TRBV29-1 with TRBJ2-2; 8 bases match TRBD1. Germline values: CDR1 SQVTM, CDR2 ANQGSEA. Trimming cost V 1 base and J 1 base; bases outside gene matches: 5. The CDR3 is made up of 16 amino acids.

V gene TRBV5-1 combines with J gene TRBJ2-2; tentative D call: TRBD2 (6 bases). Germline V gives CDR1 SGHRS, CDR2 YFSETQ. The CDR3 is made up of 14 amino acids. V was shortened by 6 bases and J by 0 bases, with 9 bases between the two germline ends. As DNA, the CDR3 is TGCGCCAGCACCCGCGGGACGAACACCGGGGAGCTGTTTTTT. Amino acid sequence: CASTRGTNTGELFF.

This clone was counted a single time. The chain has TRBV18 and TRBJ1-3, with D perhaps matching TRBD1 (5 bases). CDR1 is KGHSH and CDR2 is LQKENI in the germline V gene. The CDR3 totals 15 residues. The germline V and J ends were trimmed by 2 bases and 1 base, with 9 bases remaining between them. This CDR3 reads CASSPDSRSGNTIYF. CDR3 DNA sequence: TGTGCCAGCTCACCAGACAGTCGTTCTGGAAACACCATATATTTT.

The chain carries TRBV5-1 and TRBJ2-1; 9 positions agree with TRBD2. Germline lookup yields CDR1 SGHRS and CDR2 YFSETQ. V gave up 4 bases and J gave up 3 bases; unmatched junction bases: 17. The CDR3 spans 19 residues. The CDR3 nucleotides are TGCGCCAGCAGCCCCAGCGGCGGGGGGGCGTCCGACCACTACAATGAGCAGTTCTTC. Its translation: CASSPSGGGASDHYNEQFF.

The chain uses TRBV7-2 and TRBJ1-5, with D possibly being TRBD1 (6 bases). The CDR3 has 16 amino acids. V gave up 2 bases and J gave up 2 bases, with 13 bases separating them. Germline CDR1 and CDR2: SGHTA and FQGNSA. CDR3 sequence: CASSLTPGAGNQPQHF. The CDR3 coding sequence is TGTGCCAGCAGCTTAACCCCAGGGGCGGGCAATCAGCCCCAGCATTTT. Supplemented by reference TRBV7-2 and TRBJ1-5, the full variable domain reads GAGVSQSPSNKVTEKGKDVELRCDPISGHTALYWYRQSLGQGLEFLIYFQGNSAPDKSGLPSDRFSAERTGGSVSTLTIQRTQQEDSAVYLCASSLTPGAGNQPQHFGDGTRLSIL.

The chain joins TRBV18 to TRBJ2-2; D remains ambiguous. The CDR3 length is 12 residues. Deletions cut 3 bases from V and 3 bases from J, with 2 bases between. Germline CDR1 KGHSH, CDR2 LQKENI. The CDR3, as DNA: TGTGCCAGCTCACCCGACACCGGGGAGCTGTTTTTT. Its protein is CASSPDTGELFF.

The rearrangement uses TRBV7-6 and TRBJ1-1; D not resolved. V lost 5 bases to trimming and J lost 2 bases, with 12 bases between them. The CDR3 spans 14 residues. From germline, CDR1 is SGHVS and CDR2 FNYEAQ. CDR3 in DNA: TGTGCCAGCAGCCCCCGGTCACTTAACACTGAAGCTTTCTTT. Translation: CASSPRSLNTEAFF.

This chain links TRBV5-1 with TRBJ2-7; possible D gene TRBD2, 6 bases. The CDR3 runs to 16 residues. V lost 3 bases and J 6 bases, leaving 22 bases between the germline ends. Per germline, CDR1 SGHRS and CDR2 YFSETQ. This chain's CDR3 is CASSSAIGAMGGEQYF. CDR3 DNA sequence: TGCGCCAGCAGCTCCGCGATCGGAGCGATGGGAGGCGAGCAGTACTTC.

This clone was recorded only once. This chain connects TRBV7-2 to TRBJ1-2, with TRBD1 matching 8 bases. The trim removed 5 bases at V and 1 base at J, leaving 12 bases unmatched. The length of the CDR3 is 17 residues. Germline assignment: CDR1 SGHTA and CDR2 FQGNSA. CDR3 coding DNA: TGTGCCAGCAGCCTAGGGACAGGAGCTTCGATTAACTATGGCTACACCTTC. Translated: CASSLGTGASINYGYTF. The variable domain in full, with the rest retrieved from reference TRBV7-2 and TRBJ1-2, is GAGVSQSPSNKVTEKGKDVELRCDPISGHTALYWYRQSLGQGLEFLIYFQGNSAPDKSGLPSDRFSAERTGGSVSTLTIQRTQQEDSAVYLCASSLGTGASINYGYTFGSGTRLTVV.

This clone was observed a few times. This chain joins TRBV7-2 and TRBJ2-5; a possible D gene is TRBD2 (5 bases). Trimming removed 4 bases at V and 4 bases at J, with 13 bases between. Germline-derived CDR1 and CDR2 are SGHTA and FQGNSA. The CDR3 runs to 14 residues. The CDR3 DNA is TGTGCCAGCAGCTCGGCCTGGGCGGGAGAGACCCAGTACTTC. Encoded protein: CASSSAWAGETQYF.

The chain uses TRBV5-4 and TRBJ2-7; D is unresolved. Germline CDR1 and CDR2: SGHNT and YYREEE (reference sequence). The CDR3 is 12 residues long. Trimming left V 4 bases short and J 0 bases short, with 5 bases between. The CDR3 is CASSVSSYEQYF. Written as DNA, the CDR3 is TGTGCCAGCAGCGTCAGCTCCTACGAGCAGTACTTC.

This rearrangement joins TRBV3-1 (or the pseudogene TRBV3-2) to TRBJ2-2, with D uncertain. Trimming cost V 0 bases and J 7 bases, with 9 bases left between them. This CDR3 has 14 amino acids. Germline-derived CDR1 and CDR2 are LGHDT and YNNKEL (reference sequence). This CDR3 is CASSQDTPVGELFF. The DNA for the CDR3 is TGTGCCAGCAGCCAAGATACGCCAGTCGGGGAGCTGTTTTTT.

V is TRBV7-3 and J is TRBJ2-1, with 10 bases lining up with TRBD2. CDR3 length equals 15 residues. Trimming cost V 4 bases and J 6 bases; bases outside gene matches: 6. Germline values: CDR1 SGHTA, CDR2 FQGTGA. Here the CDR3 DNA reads TGTGCCAGCAGCTATCTAGCGGGAGCAGTCAATGAGCAGTTCTTC. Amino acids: CASSYLAGAVNEQFF.